This is a list of T cell receptor beta chains from one sample in a study of HIV-infected patients and healthy controls. TCRdb itself ran the 5' RACE reads through MiXCR, one entry per CDR3 protein. Of over 15,000 distinct CDR3 sequences listed, around 5% are singletons. Sequencing input: blood. Receptors were obtained from an adult in good health. The CDR3 runs from the conserved cysteine through the conserved F or W. The D gene is left open where the match is weak. Size tells how often a clone was seen (once, few, many) or the class of an expanded clone, and some rows leave it out.

v_gene,j_gene,abundance,d_gene,CDR3aa,CDR3nt
TRBV20-1,TRBJ2-3,many,-,CSAPKPDSTDTQYF,TGCAGTGCTCCGAAACCGGACAGCACAGATACGCAGTATTTT
TRBV6-6,TRBJ2-3,many,-,CASSPNDGTDTQYF,TGTGCCAGCAGTCCCAATGATGGCACAGATACGCAGTATTTT
TRBV19,TRBJ2-3,many,-,CASSITGFRDTQYF,TGTGCCAGTAGTATAACGGGGTTCAGGGATACGCAGTATTTT
TRBV27,TRBJ1-1,many,-,CASSLAGMNTEAFF,TGTGCCAGCAGTTTGGCAGGAATGAACACTGAAGCTTTCTTT
TRBV9,TRBJ1-1,many,-,CASSVDFFMVPAFF,TGTGCCAGCAGCGTAGATTTCTTCATGGTACCGGCTTTCTTT
TRBV7-2,TRBJ1-5,many,-,CASSFRGQPQHF,TGTGCCAGCAGCTTTAGGGGTCAGCCCCAGCATTTT
TRBV20-1,TRBJ2-5,many,-,CSATIGSQETQYF,TGCAGTGCCACGATCGGCAGTCAAGAGACCCAGTACTTC
TRBV5-1,TRBJ2-1,many,-,CASSLEGSSYNEQFF,TGCGCCAGCAGCTTGGAAGGGAGCTCCTACAATGAGCAGTTCTTC
TRBV6-2/TRBV6-3,TRBJ2-7,many,-,CASSYSIQDSTYEQYF,TGTGCCAGCAGTTACTCTATCCAGGATAGCACCTACGAGCAGTACTTC
TRBV6-6,TRBJ1-1,many,-,CASIGLTEAFF,TGTGCCAGCATTGGCCTCACTGAAGCTTTCTTT
TRBV19,TRBJ2-1,once,TRBD1,CASSPFRQGPSSYNEQFF,TGTGCCAGCTCGCCCTTTAGACAGGGGCCGAGCTCCTACAATGAGCAGTTCTTC
TRBV7-9,TRBJ1-3,many,-,CASSLDTAGNTIYF,TGTGCCAGCAGCTTAGATACCGCTGGAAACACCATATATTTT
TRBV4-1,TRBJ2-7,many,-,CASSQEFEQGYEQYF,TGCGCCAGCAGCCAAGAGTTTGAACAGGGCTACGAGCAGTACTTC
TRBV7-9,TRBJ1-3,many,-,CASSFSTGRGNTIYF,TGTGCCAGCAGCTTTTCTACGGGCAGGGGAAACACCATATATTTT
TRBV5-4,TRBJ1-1,many,-,CASSLEGGGTEAFF,TGTGCCAGCAGCTTGGAGGGGGGTGGCACTGAAGCTTTCTTT
TRBV20-1,TRBJ2-3,many,-,CSAGSPSGSSDTQYF,TGCAGTGCTGGAAGTCCTTCGGGTTCATCAGATACGCAGTATTTT
TRBV14,TRBJ2-7,many,-,CASSRDPGFTYEQYF,TGTGCCAGCAGCCGAGATCCCGGGTTCACCTACGAGCAGTACTTC
TRBV15,TRBJ2-7,many,TRBD2,CATSRARGLAGGSYYEQYF,TGTGCCACCAGCAGAGCTCGAGGACTAGCGGGGGGGTCCTACTACGAGCAGTACTTC
TRBV5-1,TRBJ1-4,many,-,CASSLSATENEKLFF,TGCGCCAGCAGCTTATCGGCGACAGAGAATGAAAAACTGTTTTTT
TRBV6-2/TRBV6-3,TRBJ2-6,many,-,CASSYYGTGANVLTF,TGTGCCAGCAGTTACTATGGGACAGGGGCCAACGTCCTGACTTTC
TRBV12-3/TRBV12-4,TRBJ2-1,many,-,CASSRFVLEGYNEQFF,TGTGCCAGCAGTCGTTTCGTACTGGAGGGTTACAATGAGCAGTTCTTC
TRBV20-1,TRBJ2-3,few,-,CSAEGPWTGTSTDTQYF,TGCAGTGCTGAAGGACCCTGGACGGGCACTAGCACAGATACGCAGTATTTT
TRBV13,TRBJ1-5,many,-,CASSLTGEASLSNQPQHF,TGTGCCAGCAGCCTAACGGGAGAGGCCTCCCTTAGCAATCAGCCCCAGCATTTT
TRBV19,TRBJ2-3,many,TRBD1,CASSTDRVTDTQYF,TGTGCCAGTAGTACCGACAGGGTAACAGATACGCAGTATTTT
TRBV12-3/TRBV12-4,TRBJ2-3,many,-,CASSLFKLGGPKETDTQYF,TGTGCCAGCAGTTTATTTAAGTTGGGGGGGCCAAAAGAAACAGATACGCAGTATTTT
TRBV4-2,TRBJ2-3,many,-,CASQSADTSTDTQYF,TGTGCCAGCCAAAGTGCAGACACTAGCACAGATACGCAGTATTTT
TRBV20-1,TRBJ1-5,many,-,CSARREDGQPQHF,TGCAGTGCTAGAAGAGAGGACGGGCAGCCCCAGCATTTT
TRBV7-8,TRBJ1-5,many,TRBD1,CASSLAGDRGIMPQHF,TGTGCCAGCAGCTTAGCGGGAGACAGGGGGATTATGCCCCAGCATTTT
TRBV7-9,TRBJ1-1,few,-,CASNPNRNTEAFF,TGTGCCAGCAACCCGAACAGAAACACTGAAGCTTTCTTT
TRBV3-1,TRBJ1-1,many,-,CASSFVGSEAFF,TGTGCCAGCAGTTTCGTGGGCTCTGAAGCTTTCTTT
TRBV20-1,TRBJ2-5,many,-,CSARATGTETQYF,TGCAGTGCTAGAGCCACCGGGACCGAGACCCAGTACTTC
TRBV2,TRBJ2-3,many,-,CASSEGSGGWEYF,TGTGCCAGCAGTGAAGGGTCAGGAGGTTGGGAGTATTTT
TRBV14,TRBJ2-3,-,-,CASSQVYGMKPREDTQYF,TGTGCCAGCAGCCAAGTCTACGGGATGAAACCCCGCGAGGATACGCAGTATTTT
TRBV7-2,TRBJ2-5,few,-,CASSPVLGSGYRSSQYF,TGTGCCAGCAGCCCCGTACTAGGCTCAGGGTACAGGAGTTCCCAGTACTTC
TRBV2,TRBJ2-1,medium-sized,-,CASRAARTYNEQFF,TGTGCCAGCAGGGCAGCCCGGACCTACAATGAGCAGTTCTTC
TRBV7-8,TRBJ2-4,many,-,CASSLALGVAKNIQYF,TGTGCCAGCAGCTTAGCGCTAGGGGTAGCCAAAAACATTCAGTACTTC
TRBV15,TRBJ1-5,many,TRBD1,CATSRDRGPNQPQHF,TGTGCCACCAGCAGAGACAGGGGGCCTAATCAGCCCCAGCATTTT
TRBV5-6,TRBJ2-4,many,TRBD2,CASSLSGQGLTVDKNIQYF,TGTGCCAGCAGCTTGTCCGGCCAGGGACTAACCGTCGACAAAAACATTCAGTACTTC
TRBV19,TRBJ1-5,many,-,CASISGRPDQPQHF,TGTGCCAGTATTTCTGGGCGACCTGATCAGCCCCAGCATTTT
TRBV5-4,TRBJ1-4,medium-sized,-,CASSPSGGRTNEKLFF,TGTGCCAGCAGCCCGAGCGGGGGGCGGACTAATGAAAAACTGTTTTTT
TRBV7-2,TRBJ2-1,many,-,CASSLVIGGGTYEQFF,TGTGCCAGCAGCTTAGTTATCGGGGGAGGTACATATGAGCAGTTCTTC
TRBV7-3,TRBJ2-6,many,-,CASSSRGQSTSGANVLTF,TGTGCCAGCAGCTCACGGGGGCAGTCCACCTCTGGGGCCAACGTCCTGACTTTC
TRBV10-3,TRBJ1-5,many,-,CAISQGNVDQPQHF,TGTGCCATCAGCCAGGGGAACGTGGATCAGCCCCAGCATTTT
TRBV7-2,TRBJ2-5,many,TRBD2,CASSLWGLAGGQETQYF,TGTGCCAGCAGCTTATGGGGACTAGCGGGGGGGCAAGAGACCCAGTACTTC
TRBV4-3,TRBJ1-3,many,TRBD1,CASSRRTGGTSGNTIYF,TGCGCCAGCAGCCGCCGGACAGGGGGGACCTCTGGAAACACCATATATTTT
TRBV6-5,TRBJ1-1,many,-,CASSYSRLLTEAFF,TGTGCCAGCAGTTACTCGCGTCTGCTGACTGAAGCTTTCTTT
TRBV20-1,TRBJ1-6,-,-,CSARVGTSTGPLHF,TGCAGTGCTAGAGTGGGAACGTCTACCGGACCCCTCCACTTT
TRBV6-5,TRBJ1-6,many,TRBD1,CASSRGTGMLNSPLHF,TGTGCCAGCAGCCGGGGGACAGGAATGCTTAATTCACCCCTCCACTTT
TRBV6-5,TRBJ2-7,many,-,CASRGYRNSYEQYF,TGTGCCAGCAGGGGATACAGGAACTCCTACGAGCAGTACTTC
TRBV21-1,TRBJ1-2,many,-,CASSKGVGAYGYTF,TGTGCCAGCAGCAAAGGCGTAGGCGCTTATGGCTACACCTTC
TRBV19,TRBJ1-3,many,-,CASSTNRASGNTIYF,TGTGCCAGTAGCACAAACAGGGCTTCTGGAAACACCATATATTTT
TRBV5-6,TRBJ1-1,many,-,CASSHGPLNTEAFF,TGTGCCAGCAGCCACGGCCCGCTGAACACTGAAGCTTTCTTT
TRBV5-1,TRBJ2-1,many,-,CASSWSRSLGDTEQFF,TGCGCCAGCAGCTGGTCCCGGTCCCTTGGGGACACTGAGCAGTTCTTC
TRBV18,TRBJ1-6,many,TRBD1,CASSSGTGGTYSPLHF,TGTGCCAGCTCGTCAGGGACAGGGGGAACCTATTCACCCCTCCACTTT
TRBV7-9,TRBJ1-4,many,-,CASSLVGPSNEKLFF,TGTGCCAGCAGCTTAGTAGGGCCCAGCAATGAAAAACTGTTTTTT
TRBV14,TRBJ2-2,medium-sized,-,CASSPISVANTGELFF,TGTGCCAGCAGCCCTATTTCGGTCGCGAACACCGGGGAGCTGTTTTTT
TRBV9,TRBJ2-1,-,-,CASSLVPSSYNEQFF,TGTGCCAGCAGCCTGGTCCCGAGCTCCTACAATGAGCAGTTCTTC
TRBV12-5,TRBJ1-2,many,-,CASGLEQGLGYTF,TGTGCTAGTGGTTTGGAACAGGGTCTTGGCTACACCTTC